The clone carrying this T cell receptor (beta chain) was detected ten times or more. Its antigen is undetermined. TCRdb reprocessed the reads with MiXCR, giving one entry per CDR3 protein. This table holds 160,000 or so distinct CDR3 sequences, 23% found once. V lost 8 bases to trimming and J lost 3 bases; unmatched junction nucleotides: 6. This CDR3 is built from 14 residues. Per the germline V gene, CDR1 is SGHTA and CDR2 is FQGTGA. This specimen belongs to a study of T cell repertoires in cytomegalovirus infection. As for the study in general: From public TCR beta signatures came an indication of both CMV infection and matching HLA type. Whole-study findings and limits: The study identified carriers of CMV plus the relevant HLA from cumulative public TCR beta family frequency. CMV-specific HLA-C-restricted TCR beta clonotypes dominated the ex vivo response.

The sequenced material came from PBMCs. The sequence came from a human donor in good health (CMV status not recorded). Some clones in this sample may be carry-over from other donors' samples. The chain combines TRBV7-3 with TRBJ2-2; 7 nucleotides agree with TRBD2. Here the CDR3 DNA reads TGTGCCAGCTCACGGGAGGAGGACACCGGGGAGCTGTTTTTT. This encodes CASSREEDTGELFF.